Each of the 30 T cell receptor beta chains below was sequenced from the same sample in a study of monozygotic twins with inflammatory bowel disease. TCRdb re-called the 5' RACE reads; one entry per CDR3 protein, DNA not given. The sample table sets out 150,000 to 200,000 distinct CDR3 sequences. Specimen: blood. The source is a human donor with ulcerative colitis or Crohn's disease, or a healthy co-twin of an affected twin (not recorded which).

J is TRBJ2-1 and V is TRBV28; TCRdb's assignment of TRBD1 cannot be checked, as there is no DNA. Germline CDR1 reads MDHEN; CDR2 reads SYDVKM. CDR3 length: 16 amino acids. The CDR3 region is CASSFMAGGTYNEQFF.

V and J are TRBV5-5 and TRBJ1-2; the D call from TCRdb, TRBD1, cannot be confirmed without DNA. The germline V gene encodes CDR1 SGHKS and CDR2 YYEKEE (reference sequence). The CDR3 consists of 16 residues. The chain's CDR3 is CASSTTPGQGSYGYTF. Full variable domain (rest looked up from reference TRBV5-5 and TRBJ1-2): DAGVTQSPTHLIKTRGQQVTLRCSPISGHKSVSWYQQVLGQGPQFIFQYYEKEERGRGNFPDRFSARQFPNYSSELNVNALLLGDSALYLCASSTTPGQGSYGYTFGSGTRLTVV.

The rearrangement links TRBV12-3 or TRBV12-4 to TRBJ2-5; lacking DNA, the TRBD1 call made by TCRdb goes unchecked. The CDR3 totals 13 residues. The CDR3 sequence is CASKTDSQETQYF.

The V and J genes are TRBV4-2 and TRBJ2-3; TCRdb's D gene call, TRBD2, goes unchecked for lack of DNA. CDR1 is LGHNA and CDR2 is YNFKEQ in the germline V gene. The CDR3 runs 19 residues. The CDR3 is CASSQEGAGTSGIADTQYF.

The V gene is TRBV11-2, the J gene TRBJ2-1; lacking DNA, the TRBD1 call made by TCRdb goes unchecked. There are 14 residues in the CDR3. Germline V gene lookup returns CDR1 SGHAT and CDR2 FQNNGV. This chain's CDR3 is CASSPAWDHPRKFF.

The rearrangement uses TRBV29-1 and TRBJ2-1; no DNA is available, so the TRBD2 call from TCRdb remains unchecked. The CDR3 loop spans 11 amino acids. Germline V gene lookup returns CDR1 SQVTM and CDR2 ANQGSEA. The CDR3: CSVSGGNEQFF.

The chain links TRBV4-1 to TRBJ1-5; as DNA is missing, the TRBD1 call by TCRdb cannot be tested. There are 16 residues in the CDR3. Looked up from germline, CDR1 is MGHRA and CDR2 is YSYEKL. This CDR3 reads CASSHLGQGASQPQHF.

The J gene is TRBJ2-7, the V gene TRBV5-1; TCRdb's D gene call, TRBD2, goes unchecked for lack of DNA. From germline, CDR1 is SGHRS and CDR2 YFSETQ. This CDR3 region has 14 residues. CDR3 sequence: CASSLRGQGDEQYF. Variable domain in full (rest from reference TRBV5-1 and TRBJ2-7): KAGVTQTPRYLIKTRGQQVTLSCSPISGHRSVSWYQQTPGQGLQFLFEYFSETQRNKGNFPGRFSGRQFSNSRSEMNVSTLELGDSALYLCASSLRGQGDEQYFGPGTRLTVT.

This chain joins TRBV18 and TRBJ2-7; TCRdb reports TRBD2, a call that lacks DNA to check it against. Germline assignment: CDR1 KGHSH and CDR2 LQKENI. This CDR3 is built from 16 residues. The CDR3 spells CASSLGGASGAHEQYF.

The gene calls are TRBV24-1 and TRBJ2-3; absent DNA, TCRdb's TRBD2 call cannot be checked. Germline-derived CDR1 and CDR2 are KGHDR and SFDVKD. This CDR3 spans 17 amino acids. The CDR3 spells CATSEPGGAFYTDTQYF.

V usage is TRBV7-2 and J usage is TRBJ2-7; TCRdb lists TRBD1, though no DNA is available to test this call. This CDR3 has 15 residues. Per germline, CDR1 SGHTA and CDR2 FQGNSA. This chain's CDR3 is CASTPGAGSIYEQYF.

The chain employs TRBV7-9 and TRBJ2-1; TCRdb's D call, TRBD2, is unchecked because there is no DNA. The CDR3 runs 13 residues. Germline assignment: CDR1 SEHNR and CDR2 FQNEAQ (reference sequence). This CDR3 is CASSLGGLNEQFF.

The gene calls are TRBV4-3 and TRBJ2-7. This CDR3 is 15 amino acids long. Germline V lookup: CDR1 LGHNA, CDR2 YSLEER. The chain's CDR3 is CASSQEARITYEQYF.

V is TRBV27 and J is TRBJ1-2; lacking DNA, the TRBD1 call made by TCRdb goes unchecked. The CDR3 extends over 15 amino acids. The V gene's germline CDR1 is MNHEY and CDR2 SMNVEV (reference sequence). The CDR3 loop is CASSLIRGSKDGYTF.

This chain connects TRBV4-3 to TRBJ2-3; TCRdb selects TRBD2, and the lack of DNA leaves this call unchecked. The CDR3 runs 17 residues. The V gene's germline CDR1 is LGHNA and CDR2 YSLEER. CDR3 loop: CASSQDAAGGEGVTQYF.

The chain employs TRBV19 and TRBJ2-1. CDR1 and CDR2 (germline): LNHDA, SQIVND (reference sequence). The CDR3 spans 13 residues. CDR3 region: CASSWMSYNEQFF.

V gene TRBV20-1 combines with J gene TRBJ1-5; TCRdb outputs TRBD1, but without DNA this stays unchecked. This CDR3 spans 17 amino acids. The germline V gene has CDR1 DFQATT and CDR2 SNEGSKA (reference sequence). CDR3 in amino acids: CSARRGAGGWRNQPQHF.

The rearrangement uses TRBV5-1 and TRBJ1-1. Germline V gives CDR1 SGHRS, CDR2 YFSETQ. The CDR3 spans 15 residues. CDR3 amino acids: CASRTGPRSASEAFF.

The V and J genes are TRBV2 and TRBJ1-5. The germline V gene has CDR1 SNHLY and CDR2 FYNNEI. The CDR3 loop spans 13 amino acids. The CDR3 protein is CASSSQSLQPQHF.

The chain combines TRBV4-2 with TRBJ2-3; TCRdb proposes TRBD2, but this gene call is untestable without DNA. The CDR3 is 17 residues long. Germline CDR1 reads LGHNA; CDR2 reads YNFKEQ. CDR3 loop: CASSQDRASGTTDTQYF.

The CDR3 sequence: CASSLRFRGVFGSGANVLTF. This chain connects TRBV7-3 to TRBJ2-6; the D gene TCRdb calls, TRBD1, cannot be checked with no DNA. This CDR3 comprises 20 residues. Germline V gene data show CDR1 as SGHTA and CDR2 as FQGTGA.

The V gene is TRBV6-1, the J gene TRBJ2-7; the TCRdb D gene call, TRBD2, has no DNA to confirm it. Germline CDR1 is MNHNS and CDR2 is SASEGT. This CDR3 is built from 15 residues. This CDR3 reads CASSRTSGVLYEQYF.

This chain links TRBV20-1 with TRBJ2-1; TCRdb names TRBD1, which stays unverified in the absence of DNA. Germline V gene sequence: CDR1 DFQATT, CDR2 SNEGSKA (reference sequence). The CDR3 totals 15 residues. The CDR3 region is CSARPGAGPQNEQFF.

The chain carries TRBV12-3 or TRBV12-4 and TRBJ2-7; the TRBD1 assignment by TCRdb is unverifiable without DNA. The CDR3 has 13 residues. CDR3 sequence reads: CASSYLRVGEQYF.

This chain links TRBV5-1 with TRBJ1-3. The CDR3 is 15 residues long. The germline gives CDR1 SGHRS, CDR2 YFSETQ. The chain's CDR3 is CASSSGPSSGNTIYF.

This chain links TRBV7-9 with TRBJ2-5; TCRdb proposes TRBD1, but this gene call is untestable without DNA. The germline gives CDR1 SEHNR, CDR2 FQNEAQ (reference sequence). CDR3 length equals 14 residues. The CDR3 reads CASSSAGTLGTQYF.

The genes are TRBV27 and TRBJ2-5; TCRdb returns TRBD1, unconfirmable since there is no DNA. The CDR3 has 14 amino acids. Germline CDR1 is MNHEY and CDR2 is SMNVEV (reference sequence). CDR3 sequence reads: CASSPGRFQETQYF.

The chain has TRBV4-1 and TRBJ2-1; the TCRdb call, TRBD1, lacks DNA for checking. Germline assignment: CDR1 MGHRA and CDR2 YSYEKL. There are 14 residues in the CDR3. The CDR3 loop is CASSPRGLLGEQFF.

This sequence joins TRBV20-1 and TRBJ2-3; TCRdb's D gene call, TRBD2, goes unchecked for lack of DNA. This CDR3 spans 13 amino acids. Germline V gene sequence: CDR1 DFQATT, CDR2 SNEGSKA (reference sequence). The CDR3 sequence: CSVKRGGQDTQYF.

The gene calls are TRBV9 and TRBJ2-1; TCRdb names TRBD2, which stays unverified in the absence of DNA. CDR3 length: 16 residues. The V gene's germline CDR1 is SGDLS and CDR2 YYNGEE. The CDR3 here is CASSPSSGSGYNEQFF.